One TCR beta chain is described in this entry. Assay used: immunoSEQ multiplex PCR; TCRdb lists only in-frame clones, some missing. The sample has about 100,000 clones; more than 85% are singletons. Trimming shortened V by 3 bases and J by 4 bases, and 10 bases separated the two germline ends. The CDR3 contains 13 residues. Germline V CDR1 and CDR2: SQVTM, ANQGSEA. These data are taken from a study of control samples from healthy donors and cancer patients. The rearrangement joins TRBV29-1 to TRBJ1-5; D gene uncertain. The source of this sequence is a woman aged 50 to 60 in good health. Input material: blood. The CDR3 DNA is TGCAGCGTTGAGCTCGGGGTAAATCAGCCCCAGCATTTT. It codes for CSVELGVNQPQHF.